Sequencing of this T cell receptor (beta chain) was carried out in a study of shared clonotypes between healthy human individuals. Study conclusions and caveats: Non-shared clonotypes showed lower generation probabilities than clonotypes common to all four donors. Estimated richness values were generally larger in naive subsets than in memory subsets.

V trimming: 6 bases; J trimming: 2 bases; junction bases outside the gene matches: 10. Germline-derived CDR1 and CDR2 are MNHNY and SVGAGI (reference sequence). This CDR3 comprises 16 residues. Genomic DNA (from each subset) was split evenly across several immunoSEQ plates. Authors' analysis steps: From ImmunoSEQ came sequences covering only the junction and carrying no quality scores, so filtering differed. Profiling relied on immunoSEQ multiplex PCR, and the TCRdb table lists in-frame clones only, not all of them. V and J calls and clone size follow that table, whereas D and trimming were derived from the DNA. The sample yields approximately 1.4 million clones, roughly 98% seen once. Comment on this clone: Antigen unknown.

This rearrangement joins TRBV6-6 to TRBJ1-5, with TRBD1 matching over 7 bases. The clonotype was recovered from a man aged 30 to 39 in good health. The material sequenced was naive CD4+ T cells sorted from blood. Subset of the sample: CD45RA+ positively selected. The CDR3 DNA is TGTGCCAGCAGAGAACAGGGGTGGGGAGGCAATCAGCCCCAGCATTTT. Amino acid sequence: CASREQGWGGNQPQHF.